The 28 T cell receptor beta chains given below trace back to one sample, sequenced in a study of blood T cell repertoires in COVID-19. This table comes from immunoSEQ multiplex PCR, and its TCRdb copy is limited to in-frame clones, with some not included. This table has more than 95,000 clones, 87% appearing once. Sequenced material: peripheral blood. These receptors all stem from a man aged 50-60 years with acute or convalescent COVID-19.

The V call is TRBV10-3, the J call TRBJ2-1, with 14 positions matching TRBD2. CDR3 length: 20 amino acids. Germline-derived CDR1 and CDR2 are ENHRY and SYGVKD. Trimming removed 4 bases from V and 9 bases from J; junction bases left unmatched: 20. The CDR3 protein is CAISGGGQNPGLAGVAEQFF. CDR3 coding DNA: TGTGCCATCAGTGGGGGGGGACAAAATCCGGGACTAGCGGGAGTTGCTGAGCAGTTCTTC.

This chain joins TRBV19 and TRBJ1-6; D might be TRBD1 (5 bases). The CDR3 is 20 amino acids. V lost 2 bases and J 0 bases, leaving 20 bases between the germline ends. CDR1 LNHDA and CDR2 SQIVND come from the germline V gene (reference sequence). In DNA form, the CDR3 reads TGTGCCAGTAGTATATTCGGGACTCCTACACCGAGCTCCTATAATTCACCCCTCCACTTT. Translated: CASSIFGTPTPSSYNSPLHF.

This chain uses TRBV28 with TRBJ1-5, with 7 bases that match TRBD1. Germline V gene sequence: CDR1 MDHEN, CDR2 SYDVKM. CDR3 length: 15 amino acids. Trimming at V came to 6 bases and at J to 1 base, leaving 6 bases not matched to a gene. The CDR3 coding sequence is TGTGCCAGCAGACCGACAGGGAGGAGCAATCAGCCCCAGCATTTT. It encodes CASRPTGRSNQPQHF.

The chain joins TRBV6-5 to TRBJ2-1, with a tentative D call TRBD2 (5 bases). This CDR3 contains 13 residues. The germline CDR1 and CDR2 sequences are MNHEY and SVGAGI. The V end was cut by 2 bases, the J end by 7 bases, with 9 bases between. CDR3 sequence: CASSYQRGNEQFF. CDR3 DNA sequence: TGTGCCAGCAGTTACCAAAGAGGGAATGAGCAGTTCTTC.

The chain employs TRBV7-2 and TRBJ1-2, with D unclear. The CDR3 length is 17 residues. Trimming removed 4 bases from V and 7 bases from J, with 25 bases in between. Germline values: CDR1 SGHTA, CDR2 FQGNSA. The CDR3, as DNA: TGTGCCAGCAGCTGGGTGCGGGGTGGTCCCAGAGGACGTGGCTACACCTTC. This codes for CASSWVRGGPRGRGYTF.

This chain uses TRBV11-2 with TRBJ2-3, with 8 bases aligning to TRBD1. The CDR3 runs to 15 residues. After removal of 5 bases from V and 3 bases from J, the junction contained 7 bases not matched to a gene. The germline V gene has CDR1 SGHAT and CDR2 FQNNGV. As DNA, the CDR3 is TGTGCCAGCAGCCCTCGACAGGGGAGGACAGATACGCAGTATTTT. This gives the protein CASSPRQGRTDTQYF. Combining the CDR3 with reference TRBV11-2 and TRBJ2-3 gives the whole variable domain EAGVAQSPRYKIIEKRQSVAFWCNPISGHATLYWYQQILGQGPKLLIQFQNNGVVDDSQLPKDRFSAERLKGVDSTLKIQPAKLEDSAVYLCASSPRQGRTDTQYFGPGTRLTVL.

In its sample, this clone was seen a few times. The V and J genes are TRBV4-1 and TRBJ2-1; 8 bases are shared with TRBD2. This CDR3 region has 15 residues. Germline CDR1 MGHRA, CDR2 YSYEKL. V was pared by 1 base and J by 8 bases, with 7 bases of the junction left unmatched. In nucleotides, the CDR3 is TGCGCCAGCAGCCAAGGGGGACTAGTTACGGATGAGCAGTTCTTC. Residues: CASSQGGLVTDEQFF.

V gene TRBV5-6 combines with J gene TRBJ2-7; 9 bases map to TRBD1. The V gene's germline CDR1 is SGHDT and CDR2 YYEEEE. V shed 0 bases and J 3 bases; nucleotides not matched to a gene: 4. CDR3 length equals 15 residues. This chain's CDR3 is CASSLGGQGFYEQYF. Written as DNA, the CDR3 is TGTGCCAGCAGCTTGGGGGGACAGGGTTTCTACGAGCAGTACTTC.

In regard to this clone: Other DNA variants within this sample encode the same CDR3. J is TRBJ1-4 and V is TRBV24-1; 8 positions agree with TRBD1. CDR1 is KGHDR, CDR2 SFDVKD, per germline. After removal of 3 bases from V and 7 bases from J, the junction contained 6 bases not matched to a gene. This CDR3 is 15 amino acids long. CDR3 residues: CATSDPGQGREKLFF. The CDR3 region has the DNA TGTGCCACCAGTGATCCAGGACAGGGCCGTGAAAAACTGTTTTTT.

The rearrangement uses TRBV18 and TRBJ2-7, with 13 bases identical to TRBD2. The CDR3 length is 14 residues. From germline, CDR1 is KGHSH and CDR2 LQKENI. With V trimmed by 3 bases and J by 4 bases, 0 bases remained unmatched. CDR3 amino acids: CASSPGLAGYEQYF. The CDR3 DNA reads TGTGCCAGCTCACCGGGACTAGCGGGATACGAGCAGTACTTC. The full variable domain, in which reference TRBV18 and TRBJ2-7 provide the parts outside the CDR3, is NAGVMQNPRHLVRRRGQEARLRCSPMKGHSHVYWYRQLPEEGLKFMVYLQKENIIDESGMPKERFSAEFPKEGPSILRIQQVVRGDSAAYFCASSPGLAGYEQYFGPGTRLTVT.

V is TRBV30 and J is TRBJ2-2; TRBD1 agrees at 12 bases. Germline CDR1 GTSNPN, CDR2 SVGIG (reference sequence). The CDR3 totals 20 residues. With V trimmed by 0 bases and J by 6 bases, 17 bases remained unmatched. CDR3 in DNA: TGTGCCTGGAGTGTAAGGTGGCTCTCGCCTCGGGACAGGGGGCCCGGGGAGCTGTTTTTT. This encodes CAWSVRWLSPRDRGPGELFF.

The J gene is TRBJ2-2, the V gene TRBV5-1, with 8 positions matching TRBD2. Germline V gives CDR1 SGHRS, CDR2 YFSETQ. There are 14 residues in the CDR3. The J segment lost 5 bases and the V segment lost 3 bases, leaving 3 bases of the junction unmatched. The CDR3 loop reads CASSSSGGTGELFF. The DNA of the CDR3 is TGCGCCAGCAGCTCATCGGGAGGGACCGGGGAGCTGTTTTTT.

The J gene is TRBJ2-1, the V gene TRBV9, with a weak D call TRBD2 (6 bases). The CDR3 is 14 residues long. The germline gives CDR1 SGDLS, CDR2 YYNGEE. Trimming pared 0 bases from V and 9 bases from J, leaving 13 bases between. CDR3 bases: TGTGCCAGCAGCGTAGTTCCTAGCGAGGGTGAGCAGTTCTTC. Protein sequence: CASSVVPSEGEQFF.

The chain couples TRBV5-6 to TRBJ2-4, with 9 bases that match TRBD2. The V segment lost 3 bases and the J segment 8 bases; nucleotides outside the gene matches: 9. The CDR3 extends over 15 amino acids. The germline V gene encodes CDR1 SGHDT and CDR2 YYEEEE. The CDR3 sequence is CASSYLAGDKYIQYF. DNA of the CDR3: TGTGCCAGCAGCTATTTAGCGGGAGATAAATACATTCAGTACTTC. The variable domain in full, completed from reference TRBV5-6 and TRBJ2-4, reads DAGVTQSPTHLIKTRGQQVTLRCSPKSGHDTVSWYQQALGQGPQFIFQYYEEEERQRGNFPDRFSGHQFPNYSSELNVNALLLGDSALYLCASSYLAGDKYIQYFGAGTRLSVL.

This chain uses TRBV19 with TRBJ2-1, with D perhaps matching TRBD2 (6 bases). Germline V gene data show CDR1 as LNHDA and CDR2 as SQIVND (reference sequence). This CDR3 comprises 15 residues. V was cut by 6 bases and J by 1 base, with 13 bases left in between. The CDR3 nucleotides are TGTGCCAGTAGCACGACGGGACTGTCCTACAATGAGCAGTTCTTC. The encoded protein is CASSTTGLSYNEQFF. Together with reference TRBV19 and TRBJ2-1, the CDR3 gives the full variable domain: DGGITQSPKYLFRKEGQNVTLSCEQNLNHDAMYWYRQDPGQGLRLIYYSQIVNDFQKGDIAEGYSVSREKKESFPLTVTSAQKNPTAFYLCASSTTGLSYNEQFFGPGTRLTVL.

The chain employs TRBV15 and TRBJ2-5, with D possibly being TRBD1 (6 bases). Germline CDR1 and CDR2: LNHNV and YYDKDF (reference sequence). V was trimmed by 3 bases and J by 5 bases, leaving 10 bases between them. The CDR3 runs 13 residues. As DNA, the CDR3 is TGTGCCACCAGCAGGGGACAATGGGAGACCCAGTACTTC. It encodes CATSRGQWETQYF.

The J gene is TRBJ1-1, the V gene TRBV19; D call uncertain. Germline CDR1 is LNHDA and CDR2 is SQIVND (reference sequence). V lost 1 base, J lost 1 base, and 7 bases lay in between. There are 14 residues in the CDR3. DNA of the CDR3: TGTGCCAGTAGTATAGGGGAGGGGAACACTGAAGCTTTCTTT. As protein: CASSIGEGNTEAFF.

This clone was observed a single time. CDR3 sequence: CASSTRGLAGGSSYNEQFF. For the CDR3, the DNA is TGTGCCAGCAGCACAAGGGGACTAGCGGGAGGCAGCTCCTACAATGAGCAGTTCTTC. The V and J genes are TRBV11-2 and TRBJ2-1, with 15 bases fitting TRBD2. CDR1 and CDR2 from the germline V gene are SGHAT and FQNNGV. V lost 5 bases and J lost 0; bases outside the gene matches: 8. The CDR3 spans 19 residues.

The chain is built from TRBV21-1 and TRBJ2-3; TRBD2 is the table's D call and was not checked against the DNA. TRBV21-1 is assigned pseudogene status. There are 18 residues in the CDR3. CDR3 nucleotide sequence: TGTGCCAGCAGCAAAAGTCGTTGGCTAGCGGGAGGGCGATATACGCAGTATTTT. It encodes CASSKSRWLAGGRYTQYF.

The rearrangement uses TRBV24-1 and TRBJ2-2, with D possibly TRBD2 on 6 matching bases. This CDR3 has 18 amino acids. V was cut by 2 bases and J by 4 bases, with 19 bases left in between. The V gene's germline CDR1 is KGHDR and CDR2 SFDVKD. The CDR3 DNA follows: TGTGCCACCAGTGATTGGAAGGGAGGCGGCGCCCCCACCGGGGAGCTGTTTTTT. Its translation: CATSDWKGGGAPTGELFF.

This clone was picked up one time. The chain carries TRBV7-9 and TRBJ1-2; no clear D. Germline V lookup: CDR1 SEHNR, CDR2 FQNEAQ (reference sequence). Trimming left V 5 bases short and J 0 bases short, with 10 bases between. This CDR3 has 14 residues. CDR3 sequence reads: CASSPEETNYGYTF. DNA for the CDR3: TGTGCCAGCAGCCCGGAGGAGACTAACTATGGCTACACCTTC.

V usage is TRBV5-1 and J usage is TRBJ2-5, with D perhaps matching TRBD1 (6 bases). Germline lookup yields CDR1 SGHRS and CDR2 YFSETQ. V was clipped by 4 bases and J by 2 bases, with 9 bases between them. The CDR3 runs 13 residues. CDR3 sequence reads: CASSPGDQETQYF. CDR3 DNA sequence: TGCGCCAGCAGCCCAGGGGATCAAGAGACCCAGTACTTC.

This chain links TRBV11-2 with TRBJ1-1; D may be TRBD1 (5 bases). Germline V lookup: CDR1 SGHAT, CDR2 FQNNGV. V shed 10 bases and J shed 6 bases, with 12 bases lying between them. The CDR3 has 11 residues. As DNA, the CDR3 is TGTGCCATCTTGGGGGGGGCTGAAGCTTTCTTT. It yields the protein CAILGGAEAFF.

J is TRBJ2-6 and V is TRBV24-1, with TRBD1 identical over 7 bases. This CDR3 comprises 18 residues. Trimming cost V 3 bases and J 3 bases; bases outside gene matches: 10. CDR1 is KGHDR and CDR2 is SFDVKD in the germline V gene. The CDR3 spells CATSDKDDRVGGANVLTF. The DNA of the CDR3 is TGTGCCACCAGTGATAAGGACGACAGGGTAGGTGGGGCCAACGTCCTGACTTTC.

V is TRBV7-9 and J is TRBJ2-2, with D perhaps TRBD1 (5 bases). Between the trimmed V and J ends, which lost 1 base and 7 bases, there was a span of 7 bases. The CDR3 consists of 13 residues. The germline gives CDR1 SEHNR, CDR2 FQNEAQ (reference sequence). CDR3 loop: CASSLVGHGELFF. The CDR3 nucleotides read TGTGCCAGCAGCTTAGTGGGGCACGGGGAGCTGTTTTTT.

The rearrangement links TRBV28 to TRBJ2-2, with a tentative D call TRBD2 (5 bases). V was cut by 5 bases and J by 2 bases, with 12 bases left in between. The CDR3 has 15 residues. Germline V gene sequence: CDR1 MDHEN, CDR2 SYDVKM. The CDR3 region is CASSPPRGNTGELFF. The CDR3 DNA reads TGTGCCAGCAGTCCCCCCCGGGGAAACACCGGGGAGCTGTTTTTT.

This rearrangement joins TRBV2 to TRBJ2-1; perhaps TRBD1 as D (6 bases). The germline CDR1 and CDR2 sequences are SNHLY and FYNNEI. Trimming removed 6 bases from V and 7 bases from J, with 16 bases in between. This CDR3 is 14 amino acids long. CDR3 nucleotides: TGTGCCAGCAGGGGGACCGGGACAACTAATGAGCAGTTCTTC. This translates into CASRGTGTTNEQFF.

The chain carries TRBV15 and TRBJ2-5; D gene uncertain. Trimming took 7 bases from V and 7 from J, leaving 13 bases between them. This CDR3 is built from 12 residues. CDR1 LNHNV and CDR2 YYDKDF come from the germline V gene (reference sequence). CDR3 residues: CATTPRGGTQYF. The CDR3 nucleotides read TGTGCCACCACACCCCGCGGTGGGACCCAGTACTTC.